Listed here are 21 T cell receptor beta chains from one sample, sequenced in a study of identical twins. TCRdb itself ran the 5' RACE reads through MiXCR, one entry per CDR3 protein. The profile shows roughly 770,000 distinct CDR3 sequences, about 18% of them singletons. This sample was also put to use in a study of T cells expressing NK-cell markers.

Input material: PBMCs. The receptors originated from a woman in her late teens or twenties in good health.

V and J are TRBV20-1 and TRBJ2-7, with D perhaps matching TRBD2 (5 bases). The CDR3 is 12 amino acids. Germline V lookup: CDR1 DFQATT, CDR2 SNEGSKA (reference sequence). The V end lost 3 bases, the J end lost 3 bases, and 9 bases lay between the germline ends. Here the CDR3 reads CSASAGIYEQYF. As DNA, the CDR3 is TGCAGTGCTAGCGCCGGGATCTACGAGCAGTACTTC.

Only a few counts were recorded for this clonotype. The chain carries TRBV11-2 and TRBJ1-6; 10 bases are shared with TRBD1. This CDR3 is 15 amino acids long. After removal of 5 bases from V and 10 bases from J, the junction contained 8 bases not matched to a gene. Germline V gene data show CDR1 as SGHAT and CDR2 as FQNNGV. DNA for the CDR3: TGTGCCAGCAGCACACTGACAGGGGGCAAGTCACCCCTCCACTTT. The encoded protein is CASSTLTGGKSPLHF.

This clonotype was detected a few times. The rearrangement uses TRBV20-1 and TRBJ2-5, with D perhaps being TRBD1 or TRBD2 (5 bases each). The V end was cut by 0 bases, the J end by 1 base, with 9 bases between. From germline, CDR1 is DFQATT and CDR2 SNEGSKA (reference sequence). CDR3 length equals 14 residues. The CDR3 bases are TGCAGTGCTAGAGATCCCGGGACCCAAGAGACCCAGTACTTC. Its protein product is CSARDPGTQETQYF.

The sample holds a few counts of this clonotype. The chain combines TRBV5-1 with TRBJ2-7, with 7 bases fitting TRBD2. CDR1 and CDR2 from the germline V gene are SGHRS and YFSETQ. V was clipped by 6 bases and J by 5 bases; unmatched bases: 11. This CDR3 region has 14 residues. The CDR3 DNA is TGCGCCAGCAAAGAACTAGCGAGAGGGGACGAGCAGTACTTC. This translates into CASKELARGDEQYF.

The rearrangement uses TRBV4-1 and TRBJ2-3; 9 bases map to TRBD1. Trimming took 3 bases from V and 3 from J; bases not matched to a gene: 7. This CDR3 region has 16 residues. The germline V gene encodes CDR1 MGHRA and CDR2 YSYEKL. The CDR3 DNA reads as TGCGCCAGCAGCCACCGGACAGGGGTTACGACAGATACGCAGTATTTT. Its translation: CASSHRTGVTTDTQYF.

J is TRBJ2-1 and V is TRBV6-2 or TRBV6-3, with 10 bases aligning to TRBD2. The CDR3 loop spans 15 amino acids. J was trimmed by 7 bases and V by 5 bases; bases with no gene match: 8. Germline CDR1 reads MNHEY; CDR2 reads SVGEGT. CDR3 sequence: CASSRDLAGANEQFF. The CDR3 coding sequence is TGTGCCAGCAGTCGGGACCTAGCGGGAGCGAATGAGCAGTTCTTC.

This clonotype was detected only once. The J gene is TRBJ2-5, the V gene TRBV7-9; D call uncertain. Germline lookup yields CDR1 SEHNR and CDR2 FQNEAQ (reference sequence). The CDR3 runs to 15 residues. Trimming removed 3 bases at V and 1 base at J, with 12 bases between. CDR3 coding DNA: TGTGCCAGCAGCTTCGTAGGACGGCTCCAAGAGACCCAGTACTTC. Translated, it gives CASSFVGRLQETQYF. Supplemented by reference TRBV7-9 and TRBJ2-5, the full variable domain reads DTGVSQNPRHKITKRGQNVTFRCDPISEHNRLYWYRQTLGQGPEFLTYFQNEAQLEKSRLLSDRFSAERPKGSFSTLEIQRTEQGDSAMYLCASSFVGRLQETQYFGPGTRLLVL.

The chain combines TRBV27 with TRBJ2-1; 7 nucleotides agree with TRBD1. The CDR3 covers 17 residues. Germline V gene data show CDR1 as MNHEY and CDR2 as SMNVEV (reference sequence). The V and J ends lost 1 base and 4 bases, in that order; junction bases with no gene match: 10. Here the CDR3 DNA reads TGTGCCAGCAGTTTATTAGGGACAGTTAAAACTTACAATGAGCAGTTCTTC. It encodes CASSLLGTVKTYNEQFF.

This chain joins TRBV9 and TRBJ2-3; D is uncertain. Germline assignment: CDR1 SGDLS and CDR2 YYNGEE. V lost 0 bases to trimming and J lost 0 bases, with 8 bases between them. This CDR3 is 15 amino acids long. Written as DNA, the CDR3 is TGTGCCAGCAGCGTAGGAACCGGGAGCACAGATACGCAGTATTTT. Translated, it gives CASSVGTGSTDTQYF.

This clonotype occurred a few times. The chain joins TRBV20-1 to TRBJ2-3; 13 bases fit TRBD2. This CDR3 spans 16 amino acids. The germline CDR1 and CDR2 sequences are DFQATT and SNEGSKA (reference sequence). Trimming cost V 6 bases and J 3 bases; bases outside gene matches: 9. Here the CDR3 reads CSAPRLAGGLTDTQYF. The CDR3 bases are TGCAGTGCCCCCAGACTAGCGGGGGGCTTAACAGATACGCAGTATTTT.

The sample holds a few counts of this clonotype. This chain links TRBV12-3 or TRBV12-4 with TRBJ2-1; D remains unclear. Deletions cut 4 bases from V and 6 bases from J, with 13 bases between. There are 14 residues in the CDR3. CDR3 DNA sequence: TGTGCCAGCAGTTCCCTCGACCCCCTCAATGAGCAGTTCTTC. Its protein product is CASSSLDPLNEQFF.

This clonotype was detected a few times. As DNA, the CDR3 is TGTGCCAGCAACCGCGGGGGGCAAAATGAGCAGTTCTTC. It encodes CASNRGGQNEQFF. This chain joins TRBV5-5 and TRBJ2-1, with TRBD2 matching over 8 bases. J was trimmed by 7 bases and V by 6 bases; bases with no gene match: 6. This CDR3 has 13 amino acids. The germline gives CDR1 SGHKS, CDR2 YYEKEE (reference sequence).

The V call is TRBV20-1, the J call TRBJ2-1; 10 bases fit TRBD2. The trim removed 0 bases at V and 4 bases at J, leaving 6 bases unmatched. The CDR3 spans 16 residues. Germline values: CDR1 DFQATT, CDR2 SNEGSKA (reference sequence). CDR3 sequence reads: CSARDRALAGYNEQFF. The CDR3 DNA is TGCAGTGCTAGAGATAGAGCACTAGCGGGATACAATGAGCAGTTCTTC.

The CDR3 coding sequence is TGTGCCAGCAGTTCGGGACCGCATATACTATATTTT. This translates into CASSSGPHILYF. The chain carries TRBV7-9 and TRBJ1-3, with D possibly TRBD1 on 5 matching bases. The CDR3 covers 12 residues. Germline-derived CDR1 and CDR2 are SEHNR and FQNEAQ (reference sequence). V dropped 6 bases and J dropped 14 bases, with 17 bases sitting between them. The variable domain in full, with the rest retrieved from reference TRBV7-9 and TRBJ1-3, is DTGVSQNPRHKITKRGQNVTFRCDPISEHNRLYWYRQTLGQGPEFLTYFQNEAQLEKSRLLSDRFSAERPKGSFSTLEIQRTEQGDSAMYLCASSSGPHILYFGEGSWLTVV.

The gene calls are TRBV20-1 and TRBJ2-1; 8 nucleotides match TRBD2. V shed 7 bases, J shed 0 bases, and the junction held 8 bases outside the gene matches. Germline V gene sequence: CDR1 DFQATT, CDR2 SNEGSKA (reference sequence). This CDR3 contains 15 residues. The CDR3 loop reads CSVGGGMSSYNEQFF. The CDR3 bases are TGCAGTGTAGGCGGGGGGATGAGCTCCTACAATGAGCAGTTCTTC.

V is TRBV20-1 and J is TRBJ2-2, with TRBD2 matching over 8 bases. CDR3 size: 12 residues. The junction had 1 base not matched to a gene; V was cut back by 7 bases and J by 3 bases. Per germline, CDR1 DFQATT and CDR2 SNEGSKA (reference sequence). The CDR3 reads CSVLADTGELFF. The CDR3 coding sequence is TGCAGTGTACTAGCGGACACCGGGGAGCTGTTTTTT.

The V call is TRBV5-8, the J call TRBJ2-1, with D maybe TRBD2 (5 bases). Germline V lookup: CDR1 SGHTS, CDR2 YDEGEE. V gave up 4 bases and J gave up 9 bases, with 14 bases separating them. This CDR3 is 13 amino acids long. The CDR3 protein is CASSRNREGEQFF. DNA of the CDR3: TGTGCCAGCAGCCGGAATAGAGAGGGTGAGCAGTTCTTC.

This clonotype was counted between two and nine times. The chain recombines TRBV7-9 with TRBJ2-1; D is possibly TRBD2 (6 bases). The V gene's germline CDR1 is SEHNR and CDR2 FQNEAQ (reference sequence). Trimming took off 5 bases at V and 9 bases at J, with 20 bases between the two ends. The CDR3 sequence is 15 residues long. CDR3 nucleotide sequence: TGTGCCAGCAGCCCTCCGGGTCTCGAGGGAGGTGAGCAGTTCTTC. Encoded protein: CASSPPGLEGGEQFF. The full variable domain, with the rest looked up from reference TRBV7-9 and TRBJ2-1, is DTGVSQNPRHKITKRGQNVTFRCDPISEHNRLYWYRQTLGQGPEFLTYFQNEAQLEKSRLLSDRFSAERPKGSFSTLEIQRTEQGDSAMYLCASSPPGLEGGEQFFGPGTRLTVL.

The count of this clonotype is one. The chain employs TRBV12-3 or TRBV12-4 and TRBJ2-1; no clear D gene. This CDR3 has 16 amino acids. V was clipped by 1 base and J by 0 bases, with 10 bases between them. The CDR3 reads CASSLVAPRSYNEQFF. The CDR3 DNA follows: TGTGCCAGCAGTTTAGTAGCACCTCGCTCCTACAATGAGCAGTTCTTC.

This clonotype was counted between two and nine times. J is TRBJ1-4 and V is TRBV6-1, with D perhaps matching TRBD1 (5 bases). The CDR3 totals 14 residues. V lost 6 bases to trimming and J lost 10 bases, with 18 bases between them. CDR1 and CDR2 from the germline V gene are MNHNS and SASEGT. The CDR3 protein is CASRDAETAAKLFF. CDR3 sequence (DNA): TGTGCCAGCAGGGATGCCGAGACAGCGGCAAAACTGTTTTTT.

This clonotype has a handful of counts. The chain recombines TRBV12-3 or TRBV12-4 with TRBJ2-2; TRBD1 agrees at 8 bases. Trimming cost V 5 bases and J 5 bases; bases outside gene matches: 10. CDR3 length: 16 amino acids. The CDR3 loop is CASSPRTGLGTGELFF. For the CDR3, the DNA is TGTGCCAGCAGTCCCCGGACAGGGCTCGGGACCGGGGAGCTGTTTTTT.